These 9 T cell receptor beta chains came from one sample sequenced in a study of response to subunit inactivated influenza vaccine. TCRdb analysed the RT-PCR reads with MiXCR anew, one entry per CDR3 protein. Of about 830,000 distinct CDR3 sequences listed, approximately 17% were seen once; the top ten hold under 13%. The sample was PBMCs from blood, taken around 5 days after vaccination. These receptors all stem from a man aged 50 to 59 who received an inactivated influenza vaccine.

The V and J genes are TRBV14 and TRBJ2-5, with a possible D match to TRBD1 (5 bases). The length of the CDR3 is 14 residues. In germline, CDR1 is SGHDN, CDR2 FVKESK. V gave up 0 bases and J gave up 4 bases, with 9 bases separating them. This CDR3 is CASSQDGHRETQYF. The CDR3, as DNA: TGTGCCAGCAGCCAAGACGGACATAGAGAGACCCAGTACTTC.

Only a few counts were recorded for this clonotype. CDR3 nucleotide sequence: TGTGCCACCCGGGACTACCTCGGGGATACGCAGTATTTT. It encodes CATRDYLGDTQYF. The chain uses TRBV15 and TRBJ2-3; 7 bases map to TRBD2. Germline values: CDR1 LNHNV, CDR2 YYDKDF (reference sequence). The CDR3 sequence is 13 residues long. Losses at the gene ends were 8 bases for V and 6 bases for J; bases not matched to a gene: 8. The complete variable domain, with remaining parts taken from reference TRBV15 and TRBJ2-3, reads DAMVIQNPRYQVTQFGKPVTLSCSQTLNHNVMYWYQQKSSQAPKLLFHYYDKDFNNEADTPDNFQSRRPNTSFCFLDIRSPGLGDTAMYLCATRDYLGDTQYFGPGTRLTVL.

In its sample, this clonotype was seen many times. The chain has TRBV6-5 and TRBJ2-7, with D perhaps TRBD2 (6 bases). Trimming pared 5 bases from V and 2 bases from J, leaving 7 bases between. This CDR3 comprises 12 residues. The germline V gene has CDR1 MNHEY and CDR2 SVGAGI. CDR3 protein: CASSGGAYEQYF. The CDR3 bases are TGTGCCAGCAGTGGCGGGGCCTACGAGCAGTACTTC.

The V call is TRBV2, the J call TRBJ2-1; 16 bases agree with TRBD2. The CDR3 is 18 amino acids. V lost 6 bases and J lost 6; bases outside the gene matches: 11. Germline values: CDR1 SNHLY, CDR2 FYNNEI. The CDR3 coding sequence is TGTGCCAGCAGGTACCAACCGGGACTAGCGGGAGGGCCCAATGAGCAGTTCTTC. This translates into CASRYQPGLAGGPNEQFF.

The chain has TRBV6-1 and TRBJ2-7; weak D call: TRBD2 (6 bases). The CDR3 extends over 15 amino acids. The V gene's germline CDR1 is MNHNS and CDR2 SASEGT. V lost 6 bases to trimming and J lost 2 bases, with 17 bases between them. The CDR3 protein is CASSLRGFRTYEQYF. The CDR3, as DNA: TGTGCCAGCAGCCTCCGGGGGTTTAGGACCTACGAGCAGTACTTC.

V and J are TRBV27 and TRBJ1-2; 9 bases match TRBD1. Germline V gene sequence: CDR1 MNHEY, CDR2 SMNVEV (reference sequence). This CDR3 has 17 amino acids. V trimming: 6 bases; J trimming: 4 bases; junction bases outside the gene matches: 15. CDR3 loop: CASSSGQGMSSSYGYTF. The CDR3 nucleotides are TGTGCCAGCAGCTCCGGACAGGGGATGTCTTCTAGCTATGGCTACACCTTC.

This sequence joins TRBV6-6 and TRBJ2-5; possible D gene TRBD2, 5 bases. Germline V CDR1 and CDR2: MNHNY, SVGAGI (reference sequence). Between the trimmed V and J ends, which lost 8 bases and 2 bases, there was a span of 12 bases. The CDR3 is 13 amino acids. DNA for the CDR3: TGTGCCAGCTCGGACTTTGTTCAAGAGACCCAGTACTTC. It translates to CASSDFVQETQYF.

The chain carries TRBV11-2 and TRBJ2-7, with D maybe TRBD2 (6 bases). Per germline, CDR1 SGHAT and CDR2 FQNNGV. The CDR3 is 12 residues long. Trimming took 5 bases from V and 6 from J, leaving 11 bases between them. CDR3: CASSKTRSEQYF. In nucleotides, the CDR3 is TGTGCCAGCAGCAAGACTAGATCCGAGCAGTACTTC. Based on the CDR3 plus reference TRBV11-2 and TRBJ2-7, the full variable domain is EAGVAQSPRYKIIEKRQSVAFWCNPISGHATLYWYQQILGQGPKLLIQFQNNGVVDDSQLPKDRFSAERLKGVDSTLKIQPAKLEDSAVYLCASSKTRSEQYFGPGTRLTVT.

Comments on this clonotype: Its ends do not fully match the called genes, so a read error is possible. This chain connects TRBV20-1 to TRBJ1-1; TRBD1 agrees at 7 bases. Germline CDR1 is DFQATT and CDR2 is SNEGSKA (reference sequence). The length of the CDR3 is 16 residues. CDR3 protein: CSARQGGRRLGFEVFF. CDR3 coding DNA: TGCAGTGCTAGACAGGGGGGACGGCGGTTGGGCTTCGAAGTTTTCTTT.